These T cell receptor beta chains were read from a single sample in a study of beta chain features in type 1 diabetes. Profiling relied on immunoSEQ multiplex PCR, and the TCRdb table lists in-frame clones only, not all of them. The sample consists of around 150,000 clones, about 9.3% of them appearing once. Sample: central memory CD4+ T cells from blood. The receptors were sampled from a man between 25 and 39 years old with type 1 diabetes. Both conserved end residues are part of each CDR3. Fields, in order: V gene, J gene, clone size, CDR3 protein. Expanded clones are given a class, and other clones once, few, many or no size at all.

>TRBV2|TRBJ2-7|.
CASIRVSYEQYF
>TRBV4-3|TRBJ1-5|few
CASSQDSQSNQPQHF
>TRBV10-3|TRBJ2-2|.
CAIGGSPTGELFF
>TRBV4-3|TRBJ2-5|few
CASSRGQQETQYF
>TRBV14|TRBJ2-2|few
CASSRELASGELFF
>TRBV19|TRBJ2-2|.
CASSIDRGTGELFF
>TRBV7-9|TRBJ2-7|.
CASSPSRGDYEQYF
>TRBV27|TRBJ2-4|.
CASRSLAGINIQYF
>TRBV5-6|TRBJ2-7|few
CASSLIFSTSGGYSYEQYF
>TRBV19|TRBJ1-1|few
CASSIFQNTEAFF
>TRBV6-5|TRBJ2-5|.
CASSSRTAQETQYF
>TRBV27|TRBJ2-2|few
CASSPRTGVGTGELFF
>TRBV28|TRBJ1-5|few
CASSLLGQGNQPQHF
>TRBV5-6|TRBJ2-5|.
CASSLFSLAGDRETQYF
>TRBV4-3|TRBJ1-1|few
CASSQDGAGGKTEAFF
>TRBV29-1|TRBJ1-1|few
CSVEGGQGGTNTEAFF
>TRBV11-2|TRBJ2-3|.
CASSRRVLAETTDTQYF
>TRBV4-2|TRBJ1-4|.
CASSQFEASNEKLFF
>TRBV19|TRBJ2-7|.
CASSQPGQGRNEQYF
>TRBV27|TRBJ1-4|few
CASSLRGSAGKLFF
>TRBV30|TRBJ2-3|few
CAWSGIGAGVQYF
>TRBV2|TRBJ2-7|few
CASSADTNKQYF
>TRBV2|TRBJ1-5|few
CASSDDAGYYQPQHF
>TRBV7-3|TRBJ2-1|.
CASSLTALAGGDEQFF
>TRBV19|.|.
CASTDRDEQYF
>TRBV7-9|TRBJ1-5|.
CASSLGGTRRNQPQHF
>TRBV6-6|TRBJ2-5|.
CASRRLAGDKETQYF
>TRBV25-1|TRBJ2-5|few
CASSDPAVYQETQYF
>TRBV5-6|TRBJ1-1|.
CASSLMQRVAFF
>TRBV7-9|TRBJ1-1|few
CASSRGGQGNTEAFF
>TRBV7-9|TRBJ1-3|few
CASSSRNTIYF
>TRBV11-2|TRBJ1-3|.
CASSWTAGTGFGNTIYF
>TRBV7-2|TRBJ1-4|.
CASSRGGLNEKLFF
>TRBV10-3|TRBJ1-4|.
CAISDETGGGGLFF
>TRBV2|TRBJ2-1|few
CASGGTAPGEQFF
>TRBV7-2|TRBJ2-3|.
CASLWGGTDTQYF
>TRBV4-2|TRBJ2-3|few
CASSQGTGGTDTQYF
>TRBV6-1|TRBJ2-5|few
CASSLRTGKETQYF
>TRBV4-1|TRBJ2-1|.
CASSPAPLADPINNEQFF
>TRBV9|TRBJ2-2|.
CASSPTGTQLFF
>TRBV4-2|TRBJ1-2|few
CASSQEYANNYGYTF